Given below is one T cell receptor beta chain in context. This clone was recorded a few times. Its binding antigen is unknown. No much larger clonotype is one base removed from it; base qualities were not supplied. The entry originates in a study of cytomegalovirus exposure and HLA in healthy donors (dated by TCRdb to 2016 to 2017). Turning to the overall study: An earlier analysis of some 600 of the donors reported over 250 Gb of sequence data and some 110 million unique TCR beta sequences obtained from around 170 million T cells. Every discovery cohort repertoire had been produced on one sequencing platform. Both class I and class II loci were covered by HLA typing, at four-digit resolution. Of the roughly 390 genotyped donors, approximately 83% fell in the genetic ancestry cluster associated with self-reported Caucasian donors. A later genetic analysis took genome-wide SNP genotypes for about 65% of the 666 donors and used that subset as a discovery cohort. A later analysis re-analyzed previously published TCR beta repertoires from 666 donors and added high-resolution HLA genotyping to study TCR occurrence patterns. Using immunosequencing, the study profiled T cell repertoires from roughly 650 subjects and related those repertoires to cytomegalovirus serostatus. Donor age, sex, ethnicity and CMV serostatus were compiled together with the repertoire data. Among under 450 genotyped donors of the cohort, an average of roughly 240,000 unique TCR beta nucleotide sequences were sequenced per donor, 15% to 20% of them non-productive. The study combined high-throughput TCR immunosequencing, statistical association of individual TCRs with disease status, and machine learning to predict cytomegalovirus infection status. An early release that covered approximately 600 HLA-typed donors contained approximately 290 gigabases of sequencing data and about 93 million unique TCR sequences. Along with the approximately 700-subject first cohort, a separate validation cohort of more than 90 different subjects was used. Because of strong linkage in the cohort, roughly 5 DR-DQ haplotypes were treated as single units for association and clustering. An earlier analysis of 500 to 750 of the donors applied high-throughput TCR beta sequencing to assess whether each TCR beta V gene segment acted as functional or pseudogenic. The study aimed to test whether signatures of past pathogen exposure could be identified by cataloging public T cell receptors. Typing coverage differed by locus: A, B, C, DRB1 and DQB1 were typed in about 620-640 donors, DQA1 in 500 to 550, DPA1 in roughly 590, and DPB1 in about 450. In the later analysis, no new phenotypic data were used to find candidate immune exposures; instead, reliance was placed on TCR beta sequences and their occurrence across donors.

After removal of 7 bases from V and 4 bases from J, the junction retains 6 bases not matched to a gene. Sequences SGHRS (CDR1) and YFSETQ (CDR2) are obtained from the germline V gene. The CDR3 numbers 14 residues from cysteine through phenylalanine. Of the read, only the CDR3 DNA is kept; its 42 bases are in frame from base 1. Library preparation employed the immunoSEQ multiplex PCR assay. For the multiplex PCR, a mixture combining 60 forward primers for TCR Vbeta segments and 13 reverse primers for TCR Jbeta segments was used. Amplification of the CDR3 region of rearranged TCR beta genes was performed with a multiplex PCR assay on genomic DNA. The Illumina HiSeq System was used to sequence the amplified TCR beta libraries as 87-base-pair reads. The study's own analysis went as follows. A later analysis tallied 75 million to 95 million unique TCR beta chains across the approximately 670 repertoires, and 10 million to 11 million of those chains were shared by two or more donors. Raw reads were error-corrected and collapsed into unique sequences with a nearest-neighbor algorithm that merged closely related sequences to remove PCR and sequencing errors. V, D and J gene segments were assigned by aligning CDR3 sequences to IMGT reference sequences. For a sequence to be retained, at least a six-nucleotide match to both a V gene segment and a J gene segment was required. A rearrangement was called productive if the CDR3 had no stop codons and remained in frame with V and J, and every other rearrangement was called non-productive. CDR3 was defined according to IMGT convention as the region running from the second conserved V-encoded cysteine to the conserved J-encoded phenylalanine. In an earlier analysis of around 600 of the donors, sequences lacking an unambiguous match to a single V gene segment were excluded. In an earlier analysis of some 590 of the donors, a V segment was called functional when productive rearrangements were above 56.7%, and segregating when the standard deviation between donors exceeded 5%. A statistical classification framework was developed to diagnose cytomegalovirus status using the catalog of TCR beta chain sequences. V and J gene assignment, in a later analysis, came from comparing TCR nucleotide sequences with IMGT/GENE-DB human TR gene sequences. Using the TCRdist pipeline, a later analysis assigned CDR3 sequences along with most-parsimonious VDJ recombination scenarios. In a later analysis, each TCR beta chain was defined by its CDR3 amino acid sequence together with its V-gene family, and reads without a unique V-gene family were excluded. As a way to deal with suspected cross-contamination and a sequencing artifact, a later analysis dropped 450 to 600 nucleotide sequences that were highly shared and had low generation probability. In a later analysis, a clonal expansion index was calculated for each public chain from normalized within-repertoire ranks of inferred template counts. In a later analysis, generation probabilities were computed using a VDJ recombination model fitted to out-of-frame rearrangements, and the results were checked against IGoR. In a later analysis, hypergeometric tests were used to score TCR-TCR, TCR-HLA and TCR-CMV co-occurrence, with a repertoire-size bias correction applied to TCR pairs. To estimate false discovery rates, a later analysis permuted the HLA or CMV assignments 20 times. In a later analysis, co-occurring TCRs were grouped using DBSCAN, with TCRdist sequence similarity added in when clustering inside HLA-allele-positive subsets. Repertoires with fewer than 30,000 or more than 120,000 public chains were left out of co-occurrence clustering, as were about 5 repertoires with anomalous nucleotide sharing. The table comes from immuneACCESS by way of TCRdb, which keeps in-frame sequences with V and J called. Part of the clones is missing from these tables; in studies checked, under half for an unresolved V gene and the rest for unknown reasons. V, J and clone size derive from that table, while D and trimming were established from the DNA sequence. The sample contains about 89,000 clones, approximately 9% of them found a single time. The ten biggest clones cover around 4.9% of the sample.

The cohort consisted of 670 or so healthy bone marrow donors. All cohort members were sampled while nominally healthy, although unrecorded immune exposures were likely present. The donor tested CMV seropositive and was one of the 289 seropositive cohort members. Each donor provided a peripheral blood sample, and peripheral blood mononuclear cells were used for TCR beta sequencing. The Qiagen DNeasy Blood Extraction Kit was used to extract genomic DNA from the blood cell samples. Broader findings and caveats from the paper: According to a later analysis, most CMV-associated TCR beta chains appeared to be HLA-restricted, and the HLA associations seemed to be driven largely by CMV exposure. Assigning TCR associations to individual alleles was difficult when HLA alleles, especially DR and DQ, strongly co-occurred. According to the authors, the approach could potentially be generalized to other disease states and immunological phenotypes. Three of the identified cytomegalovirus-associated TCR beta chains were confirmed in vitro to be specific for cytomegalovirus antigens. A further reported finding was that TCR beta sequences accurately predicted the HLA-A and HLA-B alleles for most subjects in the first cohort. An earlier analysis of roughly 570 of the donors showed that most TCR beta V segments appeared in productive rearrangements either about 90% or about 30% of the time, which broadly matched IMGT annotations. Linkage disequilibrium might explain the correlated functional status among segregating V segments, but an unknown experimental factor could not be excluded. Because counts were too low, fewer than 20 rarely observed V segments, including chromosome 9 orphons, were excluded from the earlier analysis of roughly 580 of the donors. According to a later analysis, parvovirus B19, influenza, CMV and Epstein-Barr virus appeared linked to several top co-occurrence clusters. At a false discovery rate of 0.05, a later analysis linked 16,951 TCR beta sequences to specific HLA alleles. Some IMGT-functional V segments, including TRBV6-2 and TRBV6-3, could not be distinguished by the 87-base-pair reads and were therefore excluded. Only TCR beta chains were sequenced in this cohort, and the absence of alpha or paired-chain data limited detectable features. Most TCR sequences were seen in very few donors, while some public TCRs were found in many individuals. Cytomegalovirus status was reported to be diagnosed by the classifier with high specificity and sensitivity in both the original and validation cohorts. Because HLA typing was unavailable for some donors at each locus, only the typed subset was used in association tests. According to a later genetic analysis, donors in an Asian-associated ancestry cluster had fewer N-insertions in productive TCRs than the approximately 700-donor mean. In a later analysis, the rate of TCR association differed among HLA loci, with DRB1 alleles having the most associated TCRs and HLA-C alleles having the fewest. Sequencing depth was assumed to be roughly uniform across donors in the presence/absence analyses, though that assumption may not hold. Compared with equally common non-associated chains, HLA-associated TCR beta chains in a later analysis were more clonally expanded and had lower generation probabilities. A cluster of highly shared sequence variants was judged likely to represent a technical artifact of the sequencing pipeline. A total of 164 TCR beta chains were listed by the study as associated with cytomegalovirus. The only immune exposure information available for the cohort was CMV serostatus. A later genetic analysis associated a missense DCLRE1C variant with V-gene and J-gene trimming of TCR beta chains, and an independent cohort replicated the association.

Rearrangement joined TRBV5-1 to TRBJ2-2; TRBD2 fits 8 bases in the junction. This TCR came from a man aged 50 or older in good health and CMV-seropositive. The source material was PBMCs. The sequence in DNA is TGCGCCAGCGGGGCGGGAGGAGGCACCGGGGAGCTGTTTTTT. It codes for CASGAGGGTGELFF.